These T cell receptor beta chains were read from a single sample in a study of cytomegalovirus exposure and HLA in healthy donors. Clones were read by immunoSEQ multiplex PCR, and TCRdb kept only the in-frame ones, dropping some. The sample consists of 90,000 to 120,000 clones, around 80% of them appearing once. Sequencing was carried out using PBMCs. All receptors come from a female donor in good health and CMV-seropositive. The CDR3 runs from the conserved cysteine through the conserved F or W. D genes are given only for firm matches. Some rows mark clone size as missing; the rest say once, few, many or name a class of expanded clone.

CDR3aa: CASSQSATGLYGYTF; CDR3nt: TGTGCCAGCAGCCAGTCGGCAACAGGCCTCTATGGCTACACCTTC; j_gene: TRBJ1-2; v_gene: TRBV7-3; abundance: NA; d_gene: NA
CDR3aa: CASSLGQTANYGYTF; CDR3nt: TGTGCCAGCAGCTTGGGGCAGACAGCGAACTATGGCTACACCTTC; j_gene: TRBJ1-2; v_gene: TRBV5-4; abundance: NA; d_gene: NA
CDR3aa: CASSMGSTVNTEAFF; CDR3nt: TGTGCCAGTAGTATGGGATCGACAGTGAACACTGAAGCTTTCTTT; j_gene: TRBJ1-1; v_gene: TRBV19; abundance: NA; d_gene: NA
CDR3aa: CASSLSNTEAFF; CDR3nt: TGTGCCAGCAGCTTATCTAACACTGAAGCTTTCTTT; j_gene: TRBJ1-1; v_gene: TRBV7-2; abundance: NA; d_gene: NA
CDR3aa: CASSVGLAGVRNEQYF; CDR3nt: TGTGCCAGCAGCGTCGGACTAGCGGGAGTCAGAAACGAGCAGTACTTC; j_gene: TRBJ2-7; v_gene: TRBV5-4; abundance: NA; d_gene: TRBD2
CDR3aa: CATGHRENTDTQYF; CDR3nt: TGTGCCACGGGACACAGAGAAAACACAGATACGCAGTATTTT; j_gene: TRBJ2-3; v_gene: TRBV10-3; abundance: few; d_gene: NA
CDR3aa: CASNYLGLGQGSYEQYF; CDR3nt: TGTGCCAGCAACTACCTTGGTCTGGGACAGGGTTCATACGAGCAGTACTTC; j_gene: TRBJ2-7; v_gene: TRBV28; abundance: few; d_gene: TRBD1
CDR3aa: CASSEQGGPQHF; CDR3nt: TGTGCCAGCAGCGAACAGGGTGGGCCCCAGCATTTT; j_gene: TRBJ1-5; v_gene: TRBV7-9; abundance: NA; d_gene: NA
CDR3aa: CASSARRVGNYEQYF; CDR3nt: TGTGCCAGCAGTGCCCGGAGGGTCGGCAACTACGAGCAGTACTTC; j_gene: TRBJ2-7; v_gene: TRBV6-1; abundance: NA; d_gene: NA
CDR3aa: CASSVSGHSSGNTIYF; CDR3nt: TGTGCCAGCAGCGTTTCGGGACATTCGTCTGGAAACACCATATATTTT; j_gene: TRBJ1-3; v_gene: TRBV9; abundance: NA; d_gene: NA
CDR3aa: CASRDRELSYEQYF; CDR3nt: TGTGCCAGCAGGGACAGGGAACTTTCCTACGAGCAGTACTTC; j_gene: TRBJ2-7; v_gene: TRBV6-5; abundance: few; d_gene: TRBD1
CDR3aa: CASSYPGTSGITLQETQYF; CDR3nt: TGCGCCAGCAGCTACCCCGGGACTAGCGGGATAACCCTACAAGAGACCCAGTACTTC; j_gene: TRBJ2-5; v_gene: TRBV5-1; abundance: NA; d_gene: TRBD2
CDR3aa: CAWSQGRTDF; CDR3nt: TGTGCCTGGAGTCAGGGAAGAACAGATTTC; j_gene: TRBJ1-2; v_gene: TRBV30; abundance: NA; d_gene: NA
CDR3aa: CASSLDQGMSAFF; CDR3nt: TGTGCCAGCAGCTTAGATCAGGGTATGTCGGCTTTCTTT; j_gene: TRBJ1-1; v_gene: TRBV11-2; abundance: NA; d_gene: NA
CDR3aa: CASSLRRGGTDTQYF; CDR3nt: TGTGCCAGCAGCTTACGGCGGGGGGGCACAGATACGCAGTATTTT; j_gene: TRBJ2-3; v_gene: TRBV7-3; abundance: few; d_gene: TRBD2
CDR3aa: CASSIQGNYGYTF; CDR3nt: TGTGCCAGCAGCATACAGGGTAACTATGGCTACACCTTC; j_gene: TRBJ1-2; v_gene: TRBV9; abundance: NA; d_gene: NA
CDR3aa: CAWSSGTSGGAADTQYF; CDR3nt: TGTGCCTGGAGTTCGGGCACTAGCGGGGGGGCCGCAGATACGCAGTATTTT; j_gene: TRBJ2-3; v_gene: TRBV30; abundance: NA; d_gene: TRBD2
CDR3aa: CASSSYRGLGGPQHF; CDR3nt: TGTGCCAGCAGCTCATACAGGGGGCTTGGTGGGCCCCAGCATTTT; j_gene: TRBJ1-5; v_gene: TRBV7-2; abundance: NA; d_gene: TRBD1
CDR3aa: CASSLNSGSTSHSYEQYF; CDR3nt: TGTGCCAGCAGCTTAAATTCAGGCAGCACATCACACTCCTACGAGCAGTACTTC; j_gene: TRBJ2-7; v_gene: TRBV7-2; abundance: once; d_gene: NA
CDR3aa: CASSDPGDSNEKLFF; CDR3nt: TGTGCCAGCAGTGACCCGGGGGACAGTAATGAAAAACTGTTTTTT; j_gene: TRBJ1-4; v_gene: TRBV2; abundance: few; d_gene: TRBD1
CDR3aa: CASSSIAGEVREQYF; CDR3nt: TGTGCCAGCAGTTCCATAGCGGGAGAGGTTAGGGAGCAGTACTTC; j_gene: TRBJ2-7; v_gene: TRBV6-5; abundance: few; d_gene: TRBD2
CDR3aa: CASSPRGRSSYEQYF; CDR3nt: TGCGCCAGCAGCCCTCGAGGGAGAAGCTCCTACGAGCAGTACTTC; j_gene: TRBJ2-7; v_gene: TRBV5-1; abundance: NA; d_gene: NA
CDR3aa: CASSLGQGQRSDTF; CDR3nt: TGTGCCAGCAGCTTGGGACAGGGCCAGAGGAGCGACACCTTC; j_gene: TRBJ1-2; v_gene: TRBV5-4; abundance: NA; d_gene: TRBD1
CDR3aa: CASSFPTGFRDTYEQYF; CDR3nt: TGTGCCAGCAGCTTCCCAACAGGATTCCGGGACACCTACGAGCAGTACTTC; j_gene: TRBJ2-7; v_gene: TRBV5-5; abundance: NA; d_gene: NA
CDR3aa: CATLANPNTEAFF; CDR3nt: TGTGCCACCCTCGCGAATCCGAACACTGAAGCTTTCTTT; j_gene: TRBJ1-1; v_gene: TRBV19; abundance: NA; d_gene: NA
CDR3aa: CASSAILGGSYEQYF; CDR3nt: TGTGCCAGCAGCGCAATCCTGGGGGGCTCCTACGAGCAGTACTTC; j_gene: TRBJ2-7; v_gene: TRBV11-2; abundance: NA; d_gene: NA
CDR3aa: CASSATSGSSDTQYF; CDR3nt: TGCGCCAGCAGTGCGACTAGCGGGAGTTCAGATACGCAGTATTTT; j_gene: TRBJ2-3; v_gene: TRBV10-1; abundance: NA; d_gene: TRBD2
CDR3aa: CASSPGVSGSGTDTQYF; CDR3nt: TGCGCCAGCAGCCCTGGGGTCAGCGGGAGTGGAACAGATACGCAGTATTTT; j_gene: TRBJ2-3; v_gene: TRBV5-1; abundance: NA; d_gene: TRBD2
CDR3aa: CASSEVLRGTWQFF; CDR3nt: TGTGCCAGCAGTGAGGTCCTCCGGGGGACCTGGCAGTTCTTC; j_gene: TRBJ2-1; v_gene: TRBV2; abundance: NA; d_gene: NA
CDR3aa: CASSYSTGGGGYTF; CDR3nt: TGTGCCAGCAGTTACTCGACAGGGGGAGGAGGCTACACCTTC; j_gene: TRBJ1-2; v_gene: TRBV6-5; abundance: NA; d_gene: TRBD1
CDR3aa: CASSPQGGRNQPQHF; CDR3nt: TGTGCCAGCAGTCCTCAAGGCGGGCGCAATCAGCCCCAGCATTTT; j_gene: TRBJ1-5; v_gene: TRBV27; abundance: NA; d_gene: NA
CDR3aa: CASSPQGVVGTEAFF; CDR3nt: TGTGCCAGCAGTCCACAGGGGGTGGTGGGGACTGAAGCTTTCTTT; j_gene: TRBJ1-1; v_gene: TRBV6-5; abundance: few; d_gene: TRBD1
CDR3aa: CASGKRRDQNIQYF; CDR3nt: TGCGCCAGCGGGAAGAGGCGGGACCAAAACATTCAGTACTTC; j_gene: TRBJ2-4; v_gene: TRBV10-2; abundance: NA; d_gene: NA
CDR3aa: CASSRTPSGGRYQETQYF; CDR3nt: TGCGCCAGCAGCCGAACCCCTAGCGGGGGAAGGTACCAAGAGACCCAGTACTTC; j_gene: TRBJ2-5; v_gene: TRBV5-1; abundance: NA; d_gene: TRBD2
CDR3aa: CASGPSTGIGGTGELFF; CDR3nt: TGCGCCAGCGGCCCGTCTACAGGGATTGGTGGCACCGGGGAGCTGTTTTTT; j_gene: TRBJ2-2; v_gene: TRBV23-1; abundance: NA; d_gene: NA
CDR3aa: CASSRTSSLQETQYF; CDR3nt: TGTGCCAGTAGTAGGACTAGCTCCCTTCAAGAGACCCAGTACTTC; j_gene: TRBJ2-5; v_gene: TRBV19; abundance: few; d_gene: TRBD2
CDR3aa: CASSKFCTGGRETQYF; CDR3nt: TGTGCCAGCAGCAAATTCTGTACGGGGGGGCGGGAGACCCAGTACTTC; j_gene: TRBJ2-5; v_gene: TRBV21-1; abundance: NA; d_gene: NA
CDR3aa: CASSLDPRSGGTEAFF; CDR3nt: TGCGCCAGCAGCTTGGACCCCAGGTCAGGGGGCACTGAAGCTTTCTTT; j_gene: TRBJ1-1; v_gene: TRBV5-1; abundance: many; d_gene: TRBD1
CDR3aa: CASSLGSGRRNEQFF; CDR3nt: TGTGCCAGCAGCTTAGGTAGCGGGCGGAGAAATGAGCAGTTCTTC; j_gene: TRBJ2-1; v_gene: TRBV7-2; abundance: NA; d_gene: TRBD2
CDR3aa: CASSPGLAGFHEQYF; CDR3nt: TGTGCCAGCTCACCCGGGCTAGCGGGTTTTCACGAGCAGTACTTC; j_gene: TRBJ2-7; v_gene: TRBV18; abundance: NA; d_gene: TRBD2
CDR3aa: CASTLTGGGRSIREKLFF; CDR3nt: TGTGCCAGCACCCTCACCGGAGGGGGCAGGTCCATAAGGGAAAAACTGTTTTTT; j_gene: TRBJ1-4; v_gene: TRBV7-9; abundance: NA; d_gene: TRBD1
CDR3aa: CASSRTGLDTEAFF; CDR3nt: TGTGCCAGCAGCCGGACAGGGCTTGACACTGAAGCTTTCTTT; j_gene: TRBJ1-1; v_gene: TRBV11-3; abundance: NA; d_gene: TRBD1
CDR3aa: CASSTYAPDYGYTF; CDR3nt: TGTGCCAGCAGCACCTATGCCCCGGACTATGGCTACACCTTC; j_gene: TRBJ1-2; v_gene: TRBV6-6; abundance: NA; d_gene: NA
CDR3aa: CATSPYSGGETQYF; CDR3nt: TGTGCCACCAGCCCTTATAGCGGTGGAGAGACCCAGTACTTC; j_gene: TRBJ2-5; v_gene: TRBV15; abundance: NA; d_gene: NA
CDR3aa: CASGGREPDTQYF; CDR3nt: TGTGCCAGCGGGGGGCGGGAGCCAGATACGCAGTATTTT; j_gene: TRBJ2-3; v_gene: TRBV11-2; abundance: few; d_gene: NA
CDR3aa: CASSYSKAVGELFF; CDR3nt: TGTGCCAGCAGTTACTCCAAAGCGGTCGGGGAGCTGTTTTTT; j_gene: TRBJ2-2; v_gene: TRBV6-5; abundance: once; d_gene: NA
CDR3aa: CASKTGSYEQYF; CDR3nt: TGTGCCAGCAAAACGGGGTCCTACGAGCAGTACTTC; j_gene: TRBJ2-7; v_gene: TRBV6-1; abundance: NA; d_gene: NA
CDR3aa: CASSLRWGRSEKLFF; CDR3nt: TGTGCCAGCAGTTTAAGGTGGGGGCGTAGTGAAAAACTGTTTTTT; j_gene: TRBJ1-4; v_gene: TRBV28; abundance: NA; d_gene: NA
CDR3aa: CASSPARDGDYEQYF; CDR3nt: TGCGCCAGCAGCCCGGCGCGGGACGGCGACTACGAGCAGTACTTC; j_gene: TRBJ2-7; v_gene: TRBV5-1; abundance: NA; d_gene: NA
CDR3aa: CASFLGAGNTEAFF; CDR3nt: TGTGCCAGCTTCCTAGGGGCTGGGAACACTGAAGCTTTCTTT; j_gene: TRBJ1-1; v_gene: TRBV18; abundance: NA; d_gene: NA
CDR3aa: CASSERTSGSEQFF; CDR3nt: TGTGCCAGCAGTGAAAGGACTAGCGGGAGTGAGCAGTTCTTC; j_gene: TRBJ2-1; v_gene: TRBV6-1; abundance: few; d_gene: TRBD2
CDR3aa: CASSLPQGMANVLTF; CDR3nt: TGTGCCAGCAGCTTACCCCAGGGAATGGCCAACGTCCTGACTTTC; j_gene: TRBJ2-6; v_gene: TRBV7-9; abundance: NA; d_gene: NA
CDR3aa: CASSLLGDRRMNTEAFF; CDR3nt: TGTGCCAGCAGCCTTTTGGGGGACAGGCGTATGAACACTGAAGCTTTCTTT; j_gene: TRBJ1-1; v_gene: TRBV5-4; abundance: NA; d_gene: TRBD1
CDR3aa: CASSLRGSNQPQHF; CDR3nt: TGTGCCAGCAGCTTAAGAGGGAGCAATCAGCCCCAGCATTTT; j_gene: TRBJ1-5; v_gene: TRBV5-4; abundance: NA; d_gene: NA
CDR3aa: CASSAPRWGTGGGETQYF; CDR3nt: TGTGCCAGCAGCGCCCCCCGGTGGGGGACAGGGGGCGGAGAGACCCAGTACTTC; j_gene: TRBJ2-5; v_gene: TRBV9; abundance: NA; d_gene: TRBD1
CDR3aa: CASSPWDRGRSYNEQFF; CDR3nt: TGTGCCAGCAGCCCGTGGGACAGGGGTCGATCCTACAATGAGCAGTTCTTC; j_gene: TRBJ2-1; v_gene: TRBV7-8; abundance: hyperexpanded; d_gene: TRBD1